This passage covers 27 T cell receptor beta chains from one sample sequenced in a study of blood T cell repertoires in COVID-19. The data were produced by immunoSEQ multiplex PCR, yet TCRdb's version contains in-frame clones alone and is incomplete. Here the sample spans around 100,000 clones, around four fifths being singletons. The sample consisted of peripheral blood. These receptors all come from a woman aged 65 to 85 with acute or convalescent COVID-19.

This clone turned up a few times. The V call is TRBV3-1 (or the pseudogene TRBV3-2), the J call TRBJ1-1; D might be TRBD1 (5 bases). The CDR3 contains 14 residues. V was clipped by 6 bases and J by 1 base, with 12 bases between them. CDR1 and CDR2 from the germline V gene are LGHDT and YNNKEL (reference sequence). The CDR3 sequence: CASRKQATNTEAFF. DNA for the CDR3: TGTGCCAGCAGGAAACAGGCGACGAACACTGAAGCTTTCTTT.

The V and J genes are TRBV9 and TRBJ2-2, with D perhaps TRBD2 (5 bases). The CDR3 sequence is 12 residues long. The germline gives CDR1 SGDLS, CDR2 YYNGEE. With 7 bases removed from V and 4 bases from J, the gap between germline ends came to 8 bases. The chain's CDR3 is CASGRGTGELFF. CDR3 bases: TGTGCCAGCGGGAGAGGCACCGGGGAGCTGTTTTTT.

The rearrangement links TRBV6-5 to TRBJ1-1; D is unresolved. Germline CDR1 reads MNHEY; CDR2 reads SVGAGI. This CDR3 is built from 13 residues. V lost 3 bases and J lost 2, with 7 bases in between. CDR3 residues: CASSYRSNTEAFF. Written as DNA, the CDR3 is TGTGCCAGCAGTTATCGTTCTAACACTGAAGCTTTCTTT.

The V gene is TRBV6-5, the J gene TRBJ1-3, with D tentatively TRBD1 (5 bases). The CDR3 is 13 residues long. V lost 5 bases to trimming and J lost 6 bases, with 11 bases between them. Germline V gives CDR1 MNHEY, CDR2 SVGAGI. CDR3: CASSPAGLNTIYF. In DNA, the CDR3 is TGTGCCAGCAGTCCGGCGGGGCTAAACACCATATATTTT.

The V gene is TRBV5-1, the J gene TRBJ1-6; the match to TRBD1 covers 7 bases. Losses at the gene ends were 0 bases for V and 6 bases for J; bases not matched to a gene: 6. This CDR3 has 16 residues. Germline CDR1 reads SGHRS; CDR2 reads YFSETQ. The CDR3 protein is CASSLGQGIANSPLHF. The CDR3 nucleotides read TGCGCCAGCAGCTTGGGACAGGGAATCGCTAATTCACCCCTCCACTTT.

This clone was counted once. V usage is TRBV5-3 and J usage is TRBJ2-5, with 12 bases identical to TRBD2. Being an ORF, TRBV5-3 has a function that is uncertain. The trim removed 1 base at V and 2 bases at J, leaving 9 bases unmatched. The CDR3 has 18 residues. The CDR3 loop reads CARSLRLAGGPRQETQYF. DNA of the CDR3: TGTGCCAGAAGCTTGCGGCTAGCGGGGGGGCCAAGACAAGAGACCCAGTACTTC.

The chain carries TRBV6-6 and TRBJ2-1; D gene uncertain. The ends were cut back, 6 bases at V and 8 bases at J, with 8 bases in the middle. This CDR3 contains 11 residues. CDR1 MNHNY and CDR2 SVGAGI come from the germline V gene (reference sequence). CDR3 DNA: TGTGCCAGCAGATTAGCCTATGAGCAGTTCTTC. Translating gives CASRLAYEQFF.

The V gene is TRBV19, the J gene TRBJ1-5; perhaps TRBD1 as D (6 bases). This CDR3 region has 13 residues. Germline V gene data show CDR1 as LNHDA and CDR2 as SQIVND (reference sequence). Trimming removed 7 bases at V and 3 bases at J, with 10 bases between. The CDR3 bases are TGTGCCAGTACCGGGACAAACAATCAGCCCCAGCATTTT. Protein: CASTGTNNQPQHF.

In this sample, this clone turned up a few times. This chain links TRBV7-2 with TRBJ2-2; D uncertain. V lost 0 bases and J lost 8, with 4 bases in between. Germline CDR1 and CDR2: SGHTA and FQGNSA. This CDR3 has 12 amino acids. CDR3 region: CASSLALGELFF. The DNA for the CDR3 is TGTGCCAGCAGCTTAGCATTAGGGGAGCTGTTTTTT.

The V and J genes are TRBV5-1 and TRBJ1-1; D might be TRBD1 (6 bases). Trimming took 1 base from V and 5 from J, leaving 18 bases between them. The CDR3 extends over 16 amino acids. CDR1 is SGHRS and CDR2 is YFSETQ in the germline V gene. The CDR3 sequence is CASSLYGGASGTEAFF. The DNA for the CDR3 is TGCGCCAGCAGCTTGTATGGGGGGGCCTCGGGAACTGAAGCTTTCTTT.

The chain has TRBV2 and TRBJ1-2; D call uncertain. The V end was cut by 7 bases, the J end by 8 bases, with 14 bases between. Germline CDR1 is SNHLY and CDR2 is FYNNEI. This CDR3 region has 12 residues. The CDR3 is CASTTTQRGYTF. CDR3 bases: TGTGCCAGCACAACCACCCAACGGGGCTACACCTTC. Variable domain in full (rest from reference TRBV2 and TRBJ1-2): EPEVTQTPSHQVTQMGQEVILRCVPISNHLYFYWYRQILGQKVEFLVSFYNNEISEKSEIFDDQFSVERPDGSNFTLKIRSTKLEDSAMYFCASTTTQRGYTFGSGTRLTVV.

This chain links TRBV29-1 with TRBJ2-1; a possible D gene is TRBD2 (5 bases). V shed 5 bases and J shed 4 bases, with 12 bases lying between them. The CDR3 runs to 13 residues. Germline assignment: CDR1 SQVTM and CDR2 ANQGSEA. Here the CDR3 reads CSVPSAAYNEQFF. The CDR3 coding sequence is TGCAGCGTTCCCTCAGCGGCGTACAATGAGCAGTTCTTC.

CDR3 sequence: CASSQLNRGPNEKLFF. DNA of the CDR3: TGCGCCAGCAGCCAGTTGAACAGGGGCCCTAATGAAAAACTGTTTTTT. The J gene is TRBJ1-4, the V gene TRBV4-3; TRBD1 aligns across 7 bases. Germline CDR1 is LGHNA and CDR2 is YSLEER. V lost 3 bases to trimming and J lost 3 bases; unmatched junction nucleotides: 7. CDR3 length equals 16 residues.

This rearrangement joins TRBV28 to TRBJ1-1; 7 positions agree with TRBD1. Germline V gene data show CDR1 as MDHEN and CDR2 as SYDVKM. The CDR3 spans 16 residues. Unmatched junction bases numbered 9, after V lost 3 bases and J lost 2 bases. In DNA, the CDR3 is TGTGCCAGCAGTTTCACGCAGGGGGGAAAAAACACTGAAGCTTTCTTT. This translates into CASSFTQGGKNTEAFF.

This chain links TRBV10-1 with TRBJ2-7; TRBD1 might be the D (7 bases). This CDR3 has 16 amino acids. Between the trimmed V and J ends, which lost 2 bases and 2 bases, there was a span of 16 bases. Looked up from germline, CDR1 is WNHNN and CDR2 is SYGVQD (reference sequence). Here the CDR3 DNA reads TGCGCCAGCAGTGAGGCCCCAGGGGGGTATCCCTACGAGCAGTACGTC. It specifies CASSEAPGGYPYEQYV.

The chain uses TRBV7-9 and TRBJ2-5, with 7 positions matching TRBD1. Germline CDR1 and CDR2: SEHNR and FQNEAQ (reference sequence). V trimming: 5 bases; J trimming: 5 bases; junction bases outside the gene matches: 14. There are 16 residues in the CDR3. CDR3: CASSGNKDRSRETQYF. In DNA form, the CDR3 reads TGTGCCAGCAGCGGAAACAAGGACAGGTCTCGGGAGACCCAGTACTTC.

This clone occurred a few times. The chain joins TRBV3-1 (or the pseudogene TRBV3-2) to TRBJ2-3; the D is unclear. CDR1 is LGHDT and CDR2 is YNNKEL in the germline V gene (reference sequence). The ends were cut back, 1 base at V and 5 bases at J, with 10 bases in the middle. CDR3 size: 14 residues. CDR3 sequence: CASSQVASGDTQYF. The CDR3 DNA reads as TGTGCCAGCAGCCAAGTAGCCTCGGGAGATACGCAGTATTTT.

The chain combines TRBV30 with TRBJ1-1; 7 nucleotides match TRBD1. Unmatched junction bases numbered 17, after V lost 7 bases and J lost 3 bases. The CDR3 covers 16 residues. Germline-derived CDR1 and CDR2 are GTSNPN and SVGIG (reference sequence). The chain's CDR3 is CAFMGPGGVYDTEAFF. The CDR3 bases are TGTGCCTTTATGGGCCCAGGGGGAGTATACGACACTGAAGCTTTCTTT.

The chain has TRBV11-2 and TRBJ2-1; 12 bases are a match to TRBD2. The CDR3 spans 19 residues. Looked up from germline, CDR1 is SGHAT and CDR2 is FQNNGV. The V and J ends lost 4 bases and 1 base, in that order; junction bases with no gene match: 11. Here the CDR3 reads CASSSPASGGAESYNEQFF. CDR3 coding DNA: TGTGCCAGCAGCTCCCCGGCTAGCGGGGGGGCCGAGTCCTACAATGAGCAGTTCTTC.

For the CDR3, the DNA is TGTGCCAGCACTCCGGGACAGGGATCTGGCTACACCTTC. The encoded protein is CASTPGQGSGYTF. The J gene is TRBJ1-2, the V gene TRBV6-5, with 9 bases aligning to TRBD1. The CDR3 is made up of 13 amino acids. Germline CDR1 MNHEY, CDR2 SVGAGI. V dropped 7 bases and J dropped 7; count of bases not matched to a gene: 7.

CDR3 in amino acids: CANQPPGQGSSPLHF. CDR3 sequence (DNA): TGTGCCAACCAACCGCCGGGACAGGGTTCTTCACCCCTCCACTTT. This chain connects TRBV2 to TRBJ1-6, with 9 bases aligning to TRBD1. In germline, CDR1 is SNHLY, CDR2 FYNNEI. This CDR3 comprises 15 residues. V was pared by 10 bases and J by 9 bases, with 13 bases of the junction left unmatched.

The count of this clone is one. The rearrangement uses TRBV7-9 and TRBJ1-1; maybe TRBD1 (6 bases). The CDR3 spans 13 residues. CDR1 and CDR2 (germline): SEHNR, FQNEAQ (reference sequence). With 4 bases removed from V and 6 bases from J, the gap between germline ends came to 12 bases. CDR3 region: CASSYGGPPEAFF. CDR3 sequence (DNA): TGTGCCAGCAGCTACGGGGGGCCCCCTGAAGCTTTCTTT.

V and J are TRBV12-5 and TRBJ2-3, with 7 bases fitting TRBD1. The CDR3 covers 15 residues. Germline V gene data show CDR1 as LGHNT and CDR2 as FRNRAP. Trimming cost V 5 bases and J 0 bases; bases outside gene matches: 5. The CDR3 DNA is TGTGCTAGTGGTCCTACGGGACAGAGCACAGATACGCAGTATTTT. It codes for CASGPTGQSTDTQYF.

The chain is built from TRBV24-1 and TRBJ1-5, with 7 bases matching TRBD1. Losses at the gene ends were 4 bases for V and 4 bases for J; bases not matched to a gene: 6. CDR1 is KGHDR and CDR2 is SFDVKD in the germline V gene. CDR3 size: 15 residues. The CDR3 reads CATSEAGTANQPQHF. In DNA form, the CDR3 reads TGTGCCACCAGTGAGGCGGGGACAGCGAATCAGCCCCAGCATTTT.

The chain uses TRBV19 and TRBJ1-5; unclear D gene. The CDR3 length is 15 residues. V was trimmed by 6 bases and J by 0 bases, leaving 12 bases between them. CDR1 is LNHDA and CDR2 is SQIVND in the germline V gene (reference sequence). The CDR3 is CASSPGVDSNQPQHF. The CDR3 DNA follows: TGTGCCAGTAGCCCCGGGGTGGATAGCAATCAGCCCCAGCATTTT.

V and J are TRBV10-3 and TRBJ2-7; tentatively, D is TRBD1 (6 bases). This CDR3 comprises 11 residues. Germline CDR1 is ENHRY and CDR2 is SYGVKD. The V gene lost 11 bases and the J gene lost 2 bases, with 10 bases spanning the gap. The CDR3 protein is CASRGTYEQYF. CDR3 DNA: TGTGCCTCCAGGGGAACCTACGAGCAGTACTTC.

This rearrangement joins TRBV24-1 to TRBJ1-5, with D tentatively TRBD1 (6 bases). This CDR3 spans 16 amino acids. Germline values: CDR1 KGHDR, CDR2 SFDVKD. With 4 bases removed from V and 3 bases from J, the gap between germline ends came to 15 bases. CDR3 loop: CATSDRTVENNQPQHF. The CDR3 coding sequence is TGTGCCACCAGTGACCGGACAGTTGAAAACAATCAGCCCCAGCATTTT.